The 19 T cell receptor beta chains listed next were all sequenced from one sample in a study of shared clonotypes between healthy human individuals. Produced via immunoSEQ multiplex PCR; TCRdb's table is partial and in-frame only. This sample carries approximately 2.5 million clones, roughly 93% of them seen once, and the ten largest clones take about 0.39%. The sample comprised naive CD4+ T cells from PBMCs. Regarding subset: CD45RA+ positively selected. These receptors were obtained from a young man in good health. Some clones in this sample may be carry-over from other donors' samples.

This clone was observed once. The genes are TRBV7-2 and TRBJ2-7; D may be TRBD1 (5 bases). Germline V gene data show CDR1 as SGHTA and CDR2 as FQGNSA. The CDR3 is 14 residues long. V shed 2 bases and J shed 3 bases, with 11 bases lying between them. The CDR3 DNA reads TGTGCCAGCAGCTTACAATCAAGGGGCTACGAGCAGTACTTC. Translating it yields CASSLQSRGYEQYF.

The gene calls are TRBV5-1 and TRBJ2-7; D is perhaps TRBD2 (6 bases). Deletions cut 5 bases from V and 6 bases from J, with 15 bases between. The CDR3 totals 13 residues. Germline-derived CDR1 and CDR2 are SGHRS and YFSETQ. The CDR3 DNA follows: TGCGCCAGCAGTCCTCGGGAGTCCGCCGAGCAGTACTTC. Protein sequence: CASSPRESAEQYF.

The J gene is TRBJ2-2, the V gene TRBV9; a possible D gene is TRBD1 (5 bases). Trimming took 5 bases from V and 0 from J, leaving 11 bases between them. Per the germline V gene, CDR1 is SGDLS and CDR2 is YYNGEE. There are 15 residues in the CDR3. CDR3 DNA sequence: TGTGCCAGCAGTTCGGACACCACGAACACCGGGGAGCTGTTTTTT. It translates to CASSSDTTNTGELFF.

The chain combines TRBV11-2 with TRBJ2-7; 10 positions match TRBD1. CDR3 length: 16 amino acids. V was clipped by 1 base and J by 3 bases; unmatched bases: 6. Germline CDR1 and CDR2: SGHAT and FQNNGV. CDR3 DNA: TGTGCCAGCAGCTTAGTCATGGGGACAGGGGTCTACGAGCAGTACTTC. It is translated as CASSLVMGTGVYEQYF. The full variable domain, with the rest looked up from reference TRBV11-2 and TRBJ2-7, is EAGVAQSPRYKIIEKRQSVAFWCNPISGHATLYWYQQILGQGPKLLIQFQNNGVVDDSQLPKDRFSAERLKGVDSTLKIQPAKLEDSAVYLCASSLVMGTGVYEQYFGPGTRLTVT.

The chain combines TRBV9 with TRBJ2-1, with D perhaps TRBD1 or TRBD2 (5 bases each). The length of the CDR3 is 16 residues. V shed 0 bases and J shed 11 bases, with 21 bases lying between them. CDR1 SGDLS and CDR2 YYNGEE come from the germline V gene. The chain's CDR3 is CASSVGGTTSFPKQFF. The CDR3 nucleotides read TGTGCCAGCAGCGTAGGGGGGACCACGAGCTTTCCTAAGCAGTTCTTC. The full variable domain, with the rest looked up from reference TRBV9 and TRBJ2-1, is DSGVTQTPKHLITATGQRVTLRCSPRSGDLSVYWYQQSLDQGLQFLIQYYNGEERAKGNILERFSAQQFPDLHSELNLSSLELGDSALYFCASSVGGTTSFPKQFFGPGTRLTVL.

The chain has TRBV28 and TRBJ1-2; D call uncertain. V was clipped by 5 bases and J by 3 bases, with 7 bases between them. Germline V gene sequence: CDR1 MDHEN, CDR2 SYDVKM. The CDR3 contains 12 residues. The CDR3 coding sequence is TGTGCCAGCAGTGTACAGCACTATGGCTACACCTTC. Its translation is CASSVQHYGYTF.

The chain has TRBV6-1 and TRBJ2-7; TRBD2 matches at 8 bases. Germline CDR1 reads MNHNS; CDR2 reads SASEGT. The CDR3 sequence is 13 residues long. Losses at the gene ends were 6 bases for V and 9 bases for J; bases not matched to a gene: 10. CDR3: CASRGDGRAPQYF. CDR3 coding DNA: TGTGCCAGCAGGGGGGACGGGAGGGCCCCGCAGTACTTC.

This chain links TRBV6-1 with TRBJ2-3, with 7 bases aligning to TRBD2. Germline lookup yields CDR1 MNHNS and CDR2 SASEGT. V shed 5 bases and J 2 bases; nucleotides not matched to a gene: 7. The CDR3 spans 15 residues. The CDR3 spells CASSLSGLITDTQYF. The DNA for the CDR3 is TGTGCCAGCAGTCTCTCGGGACTAATCACAGATACGCAGTATTTT.

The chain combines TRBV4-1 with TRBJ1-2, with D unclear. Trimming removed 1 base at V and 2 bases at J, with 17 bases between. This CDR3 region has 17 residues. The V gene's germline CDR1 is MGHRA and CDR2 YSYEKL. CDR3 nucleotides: TGCGCCAGCAGCCAAGGCGGGTATGGTCCGAGCAACTATGGCTACACCTTC. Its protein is CASSQGGYGPSNYGYTF.

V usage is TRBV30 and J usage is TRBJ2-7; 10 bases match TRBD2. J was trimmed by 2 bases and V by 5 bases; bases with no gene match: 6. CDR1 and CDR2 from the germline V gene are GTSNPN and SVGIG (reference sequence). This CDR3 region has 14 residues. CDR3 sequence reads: CAWASGSPPYEQYF. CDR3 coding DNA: TGTGCCTGGGCTAGCGGGAGTCCCCCCTACGAGCAGTACTTC.

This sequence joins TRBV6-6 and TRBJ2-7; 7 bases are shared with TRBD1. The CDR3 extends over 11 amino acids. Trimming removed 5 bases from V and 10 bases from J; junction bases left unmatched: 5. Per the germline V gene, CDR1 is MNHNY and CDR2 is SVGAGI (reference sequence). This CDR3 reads CASSRQGGQYF. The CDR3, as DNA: TGTGCCAGCAGTCGACAGGGCGGTCAGTACTTC.

The CDR3 reads CASSYGQNTDTQYF. The DNA of the CDR3 is TGTGCCAGCAGTTATGGACAGAACACAGATACGCAGTATTTT. The gene calls are TRBV6-5 and TRBJ2-3, with a tentative D call TRBD1 (6 bases). Trimming pared 3 bases from V and 2 bases from J, leaving 9 bases between. Per the germline V gene, CDR1 is MNHEY and CDR2 is SVGAGI. This CDR3 region has 14 residues.

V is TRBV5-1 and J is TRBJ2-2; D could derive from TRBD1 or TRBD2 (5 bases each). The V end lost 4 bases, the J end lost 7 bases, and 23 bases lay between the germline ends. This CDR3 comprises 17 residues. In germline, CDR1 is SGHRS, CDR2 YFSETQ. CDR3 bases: TGCGCCAGCAGCCAACAAGCTCCCGGGACCACTGGCGGGGAGCTGTTTTTT. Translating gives CASSQQAPGTTGGELFF. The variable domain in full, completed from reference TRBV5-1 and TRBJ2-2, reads KAGVTQTPRYLIKTRGQQVTLSCSPISGHRSVSWYQQTPGQGLQFLFEYFSETQRNKGNFPGRFSGRQFSNSRSEMNVSTLELGDSALYLCASSQQAPGTTGGELFFGEGSRLTVL.

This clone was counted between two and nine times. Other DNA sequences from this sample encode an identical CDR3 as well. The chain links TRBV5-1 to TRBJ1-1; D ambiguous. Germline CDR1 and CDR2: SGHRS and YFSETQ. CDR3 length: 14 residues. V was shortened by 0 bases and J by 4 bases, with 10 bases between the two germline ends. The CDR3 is CASSLVSGSTEAFF. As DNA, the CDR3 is TGCGCCAGCAGCTTGGTCTCCGGGAGCACTGAAGCTTTCTTT. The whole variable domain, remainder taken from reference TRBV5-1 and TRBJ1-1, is KAGVTQTPRYLIKTRGQQVTLSCSPISGHRSVSWYQQTPGQGLQFLFEYFSETQRNKGNFPGRFSGRQFSNSRSEMNVSTLELGDSALYLCASSLVSGSTEAFFGQGTRLTVV.

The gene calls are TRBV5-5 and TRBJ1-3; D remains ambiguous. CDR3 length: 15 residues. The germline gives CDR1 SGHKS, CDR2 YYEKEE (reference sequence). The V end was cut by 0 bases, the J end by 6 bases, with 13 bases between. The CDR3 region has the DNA TGTGCCAGCAGCTTGGGTACAGCCTCCCCAAACACCATATATTTT. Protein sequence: CASSLGTASPNTIYF.

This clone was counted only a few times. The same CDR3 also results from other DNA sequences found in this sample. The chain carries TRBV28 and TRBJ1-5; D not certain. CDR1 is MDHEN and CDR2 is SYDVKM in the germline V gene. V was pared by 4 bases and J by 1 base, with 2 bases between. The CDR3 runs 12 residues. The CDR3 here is CASSYSNQPQHF. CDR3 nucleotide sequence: TGTGCCAGCAGTTACAGCAATCAGCCCCAGCATTTT.

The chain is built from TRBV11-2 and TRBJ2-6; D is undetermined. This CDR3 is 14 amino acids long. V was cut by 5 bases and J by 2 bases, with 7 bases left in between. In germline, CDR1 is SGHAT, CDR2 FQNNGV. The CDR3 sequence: CASSPPPGANVLTF. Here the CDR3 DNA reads TGTGCCAGCAGCCCTCCGCCTGGGGCCAACGTCCTGACTTTC.

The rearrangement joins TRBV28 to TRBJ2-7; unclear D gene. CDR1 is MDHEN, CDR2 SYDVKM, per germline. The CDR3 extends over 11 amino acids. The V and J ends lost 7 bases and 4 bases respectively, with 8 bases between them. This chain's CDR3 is CASTSVYEQYF. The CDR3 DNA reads TGTGCCAGCACATCCGTATACGAGCAGTACTTC.

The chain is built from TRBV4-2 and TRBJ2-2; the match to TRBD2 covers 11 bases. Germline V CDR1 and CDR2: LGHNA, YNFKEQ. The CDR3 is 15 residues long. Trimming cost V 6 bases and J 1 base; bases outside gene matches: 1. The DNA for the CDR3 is TGTGCCAGCAGTAGCGGGAGGGGGAACACCGGGGAGCTGTTTTTT. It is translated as CASSSGRGNTGELFF.